This T cell receptor (beta chain) was documented in a study of cytomegalovirus exposure and HLA in healthy donors. Study-level information: In a previous analysis, about 100 million unique TCR beta sequences were found from some 200 million T cells.

V was pared by 3 bases and J by 2 bases, with 4 bases of the junction left unmatched. CDR3 length equals 15 residues. Germline CDR1 is ENHRY and CDR2 is SYGVKD. Whole-study findings and limits: Apparent HLA restriction characterized most CMV-associated TCR beta chains in a later analysis.

With 60 Vbeta and 13 Jbeta primers, the PCR was carried out. TCRdb's table, derived via immunoSEQ multiplex PCR, lists solely in-frame clones and lacks some. This sample has about 190,000 clones, with 74% found just once. The table lists this clone with a few counts. Its antigen remains unidentified. The V and J genes are TRBV10-3 and TRBJ2-3, with 8 bases lining up with TRBD2. Sequenced: PBMCs. The receptor comes from a woman between 25 and 40 years old in good health and CMV-seropositive. The CDR3 loop is CAISEAGVITDTQYF. CDR3 nucleotides: TGTGCCATCAGTGAAGCGGGAGTAATCACAGATACGCAGTATTTT.